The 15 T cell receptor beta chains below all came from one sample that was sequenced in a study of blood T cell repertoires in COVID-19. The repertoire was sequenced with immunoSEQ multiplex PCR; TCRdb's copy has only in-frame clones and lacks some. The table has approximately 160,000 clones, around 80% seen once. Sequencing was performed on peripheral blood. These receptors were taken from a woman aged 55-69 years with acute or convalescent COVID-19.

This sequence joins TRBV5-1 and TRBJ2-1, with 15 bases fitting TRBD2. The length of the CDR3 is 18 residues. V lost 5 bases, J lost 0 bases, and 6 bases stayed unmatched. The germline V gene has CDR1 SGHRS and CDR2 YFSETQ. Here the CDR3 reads CASSGGLAGGSSYNEQFF. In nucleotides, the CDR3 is TGCGCCAGCAGTGGAGGACTAGCGGGGGGGAGCTCCTACAATGAGCAGTTCTTC.

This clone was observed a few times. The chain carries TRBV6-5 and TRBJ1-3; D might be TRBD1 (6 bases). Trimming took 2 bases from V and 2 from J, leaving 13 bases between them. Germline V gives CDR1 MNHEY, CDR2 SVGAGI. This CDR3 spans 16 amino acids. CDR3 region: CASSYGPAGAGNTIYF. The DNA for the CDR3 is TGTGCCAGCAGTTACGGGCCGGCAGGGGCTGGAAACACCATATATTTT.

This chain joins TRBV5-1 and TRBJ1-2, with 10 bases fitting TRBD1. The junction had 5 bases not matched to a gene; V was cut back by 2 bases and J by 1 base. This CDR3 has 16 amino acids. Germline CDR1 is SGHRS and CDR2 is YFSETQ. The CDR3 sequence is CASSLGGQGINYGYTF. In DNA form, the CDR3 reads TGCGCCAGCAGCTTAGGGGGACAGGGGATTAACTATGGCTACACCTTC.

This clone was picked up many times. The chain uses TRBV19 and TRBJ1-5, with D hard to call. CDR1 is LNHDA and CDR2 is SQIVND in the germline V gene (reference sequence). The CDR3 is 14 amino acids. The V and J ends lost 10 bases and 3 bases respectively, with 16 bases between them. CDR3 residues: CATRPPGNNQPQHF. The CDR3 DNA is TGTGCCACCAGACCCCCGGGTAACAATCAGCCCCAGCATTTT.

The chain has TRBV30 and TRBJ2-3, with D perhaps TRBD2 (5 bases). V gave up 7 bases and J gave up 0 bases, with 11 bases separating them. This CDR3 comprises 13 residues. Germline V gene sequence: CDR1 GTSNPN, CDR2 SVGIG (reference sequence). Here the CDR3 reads CAFSGDSTDTQYF. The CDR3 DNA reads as TGTGCCTTCTCCGGGGATAGCACAGATACGCAGTATTTT.

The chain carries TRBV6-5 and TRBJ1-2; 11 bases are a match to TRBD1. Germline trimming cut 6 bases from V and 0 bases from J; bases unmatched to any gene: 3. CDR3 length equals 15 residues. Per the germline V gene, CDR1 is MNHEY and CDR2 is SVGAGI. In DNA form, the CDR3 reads TGTGCCAGCAGAGGGACAGGGGGATCTAACTATGGCTACACCTTC. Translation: CASRGTGGSNYGYTF.

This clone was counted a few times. The CDR3 reads CASSFAGATTGELFF. CDR3 in DNA: TGTGCCAGCAGCTTTGCGGGGGCTACCACCGGGGAGCTGTTTTTT. V usage is TRBV7-2 and J usage is TRBJ2-2; the D gene is possibly TRBD2 (7 bases). The CDR3 consists of 15 residues. Looked up from germline, CDR1 is SGHTA and CDR2 is FQGNSA. V lost 3 bases and J lost 4, with 12 bases in between.

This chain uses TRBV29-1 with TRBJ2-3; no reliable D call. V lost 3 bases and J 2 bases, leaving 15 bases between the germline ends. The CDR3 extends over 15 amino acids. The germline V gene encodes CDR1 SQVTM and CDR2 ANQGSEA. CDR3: CSVDRRDLVTDTQYF. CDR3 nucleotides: TGCAGCGTTGATCGGAGAGACTTGGTCACAGATACGCAGTATTTT.

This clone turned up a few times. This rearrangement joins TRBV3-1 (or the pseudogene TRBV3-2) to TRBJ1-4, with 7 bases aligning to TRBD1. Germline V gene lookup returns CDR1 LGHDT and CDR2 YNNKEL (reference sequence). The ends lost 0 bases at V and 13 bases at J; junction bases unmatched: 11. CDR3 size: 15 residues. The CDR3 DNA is TGTGCCAGCAGCCAAGACCTCGGACAGGCGGTAGGACTGTTTTTT. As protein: CASSQDLGQAVGLFF.

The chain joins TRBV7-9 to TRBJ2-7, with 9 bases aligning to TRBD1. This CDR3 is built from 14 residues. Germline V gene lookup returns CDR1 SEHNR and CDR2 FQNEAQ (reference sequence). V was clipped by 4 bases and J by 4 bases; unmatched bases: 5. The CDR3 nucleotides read TGTGCCAGCAGCTCTCCGGGACAGGGATACGAGCAGTACTTC. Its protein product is CASSSPGQGYEQYF. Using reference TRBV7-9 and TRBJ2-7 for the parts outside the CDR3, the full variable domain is DTGVSQNPRHKITKRGQNVTFRCDPISEHNRLYWYRQTLGQGPEFLTYFQNEAQLEKSRLLSDRFSAERPKGSFSTLEIQRTEQGDSAMYLCASSSPGQGYEQYFGPGTRLTVT.

CDR3 DNA sequence: TGTGCCAGCAGCCCGGGACTAGCGGGTTACAATGAGCAGTTCTTC. The encoded protein is CASSPGLAGYNEQFF. The rearrangement uses TRBV5-4 and TRBJ2-1; 12 nucleotides match TRBD2. The V segment lost 4 bases and the J segment 4 bases; nucleotides outside the gene matches: 3. Germline V lookup: CDR1 SGHNT, CDR2 YYREEE (reference sequence). CDR3 length: 15 residues.

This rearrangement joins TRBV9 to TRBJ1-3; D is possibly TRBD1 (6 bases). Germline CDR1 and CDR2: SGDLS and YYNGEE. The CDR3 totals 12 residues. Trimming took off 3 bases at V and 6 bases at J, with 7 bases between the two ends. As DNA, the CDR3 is TGTGCCAGCAGCGCAGGGGAAAACACCATATATTTT. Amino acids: CASSAGENTIYF.

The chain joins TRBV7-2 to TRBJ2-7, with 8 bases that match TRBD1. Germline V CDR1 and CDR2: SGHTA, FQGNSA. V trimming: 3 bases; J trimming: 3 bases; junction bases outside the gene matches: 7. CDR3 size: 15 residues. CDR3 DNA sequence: TGTGCCAGCAGCTTCGACAGGGGAAGTTTCTACGAGCAGTACTTC. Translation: CASSFDRGSFYEQYF. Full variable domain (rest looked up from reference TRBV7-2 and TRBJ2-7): GAGVSQSPSNKVTEKGKDVELRCDPISGHTALYWYRQSLGQGLEFLIYFQGNSAPDKSGLPSDRFSAERTGGSVSTLTIQRTQQEDSAVYLCASSFDRGSFYEQYFGPGTRLTVT.

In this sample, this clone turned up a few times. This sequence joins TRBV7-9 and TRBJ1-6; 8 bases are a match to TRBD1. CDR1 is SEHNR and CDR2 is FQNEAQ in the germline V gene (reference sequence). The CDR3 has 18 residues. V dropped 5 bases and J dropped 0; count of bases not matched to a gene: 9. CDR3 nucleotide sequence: TGTGCCAGCAGCCGGACAGGGCCTTTTAACTCCTATAATTCACCCCTCCACTTT. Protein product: CASSRTGPFNSYNSPLHF.

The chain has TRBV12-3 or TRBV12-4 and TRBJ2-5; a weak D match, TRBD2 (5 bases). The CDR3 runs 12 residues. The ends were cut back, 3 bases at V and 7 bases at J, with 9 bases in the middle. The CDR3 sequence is CASSFGAGTQYF. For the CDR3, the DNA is TGTGCCAGCAGTTTCGGTGCGGGGACCCAGTACTTC.